This T cell receptor beta chain emerged from a study of T cells in Graves' hyperthyroidism and ophthalmopathy. The V and J ends lost 6 bases and 8 bases respectively, with 16 bases between them. The CDR3 runs to 12 residues. Germline V gene data show CDR1 as SQVTM and CDR2 as ANQGSEA. Over 18 months, lack of ophthalmopathy progression marked Graves' hyperthyroidism as stable. These patients, aged 18 to 65, had recently diagnosed hyperthyroidism lasting under 2 months. Patients showing uncontrolled infection, other autoimmune disease, pregnancy or lactation were ineligible. The diagnostic basis comprised clinical symptoms, serum thyroxine and TRAb, thyroid ultrasound and orbital computed tomography. RNA transcripts were the template for amplifying TCR beta CDR3 regions. The TCR CDR3 first-round RT-PCR relied on the HTBI primer set. TCRdb fed the multiplex PCR reads into MiXCR, producing one record per CDR3 protein. Here the sample spans about 560,000 distinct CDR3 sequences, 35% to 55% being singletons.

The rearrangement joins TRBV29-1 to TRBJ1-2, with D possibly matching TRBD1 (5 bases). What was sequenced was peripheral blood or thyroid tissue (not recorded which). This TCR derives from a young woman with Graves' hyperthyroidism. In DNA, the CDR3 is TGCAGCGTAGAGGGGCAGGGCTGGGGCTACACCTTC. It specifies CSVEGQGWGYTF.